This T cell receptor (beta chain) was captured in a study of technical replicates of blood from four donors. Repertoires were generated with immunoSEQ multiplex PCR, while TCRdb's copy carries only in-frame clones and drops some. The table shows 76,000 or so clones, with 90% to 95% occurring only once. The CDR3 covers 14 residues. Trimming pared 1 base from V and 6 bases from J, leaving 13 bases between. CDR1 and CDR2 from the germline V gene are SGDLS and YYNGEE. The material sequenced was T cells isolated from PBMCs. V is TRBV9 and J is TRBJ1-1; D unresolved. This receptor was taken from a human donor in good health. The CDR3 bases are TGTGCCAGCAGCGTATCCACGGGTCACCCTGAAGCTTTCTTT. Protein: CASSVSTGHPEAFF.